Below, one TCR beta chain is given with its context. This specimen comes from a study of blood T cell repertoires in COVID-19. Background on the study: Both acute and convalescent COVID-19 samples were obtained from the United States, Italy and Spain. The analysed material was cDNA or gDNA that came from T cells, B-cell-depleted T cells, or PBMCs.

The CDR3 runs to 13 residues. Trimming removed 6 bases from V and 5 bases from J, with 13 bases in between. CDR1 MNHEY and CDR2 SVGAGI come from the germline V gene. In the original processing: Amplification of reference gene primers provided the estimated nucleated cell counts. The table came from immunoSEQ multiplex PCR; TCRdb's copy has only in-frame clones and leaves some out. V and J calls plus clone size are reproduced from that table; the DNA served to infer D and trimming. The table has 350,000 or so clones, approximately 89% seen once. Patients of the Seattle cohort, enrolled during active infection, were followed longitudinally.

V gene TRBV6-5 combines with J gene TRBJ1-1, with D possibly being TRBD1 (6 bases). What was sequenced was peripheral blood. The TCR comes from a woman aged 55-69 years with COVID-19, enrolled during active disease. CDR3: CASRTTGRTEAFF. CDR3 coding DNA: TGTGCCAGCAGAACCACAGGGCGGACTGAAGCTTTCTTT.